The 14 T cell receptor beta chains below all came from one sample that was sequenced in a study of blood T cell repertoires in COVID-19. TCRdb keeps only in-frame clones here, not all; method: immunoSEQ multiplex PCR. The repertoire holds 200,000 or so clones, with approximately 90% as singletons. The sample comprised PBMCs or T cells enriched from blood (not recorded which). The source of these receptors is a woman in her late teens or twenties in a cohort exposed to, infected with or recovered from COVID-19 (not recorded which).

This rearrangement joins TRBV24-1 to TRBJ1-5; 7 bases line up with TRBD1. This CDR3 spans 14 amino acids. The V gene end was trimmed by 3 bases and the J gene end by 5 bases; junction bases not matched to a gene: 3. Per the germline V gene, CDR1 is KGHDR and CDR2 is SFDVKD. This CDR3 is CATSDGTDYQPQHF. The CDR3 bases are TGTGCCACCAGTGATGGGACAGACTATCAGCCCCAGCATTTT.

The V call is TRBV19, the J call TRBJ1-2, with D tentatively TRBD1 (5 bases). CDR3 size: 14 residues. Trimming took 0 bases from V and 5 from J, leaving 10 bases between them. Per germline, CDR1 LNHDA and CDR2 SQIVND (reference sequence). The CDR3 spells CASSIESGGYGYTF. The CDR3, as DNA: TGTGCCAGTAGTATAGAAAGCGGGGGATATGGCTACACCTTC.

The chain is built from TRBV7-8 and TRBJ2-1; 8 bases fit TRBD1. Germline V CDR1 and CDR2: SGHVS, FQNEAQ. Trimming cost V 5 bases and J 6 bases; bases outside gene matches: 3. The CDR3 covers 13 residues. CDR3 coding DNA: TGTGCCAGCAGCATGGACAGGGCCAATGAGCAGTTCTTC. Its translation: CASSMDRANEQFF.

The chain is built from TRBV28 and TRBJ1-2, with 7 bases fitting TRBD1. Trimming took 6 bases from V and 7 from J; bases not matched to a gene: 11. The CDR3 covers 14 residues. The germline V gene has CDR1 MDHEN and CDR2 SYDVKM. CDR3 DNA sequence: TGTGCCAGCAGACCTGGACAGGCCGCCTTTGGCTACACCTTC. Amino acids: CASRPGQAAFGYTF.

V gene TRBV11-3 combines with J gene TRBJ1-1, with D perhaps TRBD1 (6 bases). V lost 1 base, J lost 4 bases, and 7 bases lay in between. Germline V gene sequence: CDR1 SGHNT, CDR2 YENEEA. CDR3 size: 13 residues. Here the CDR3 DNA reads TGTGCCAGCAGCTTAGGGACAGCCACTGAAGCTTTCTTT. Translation: CASSLGTATEAFF.

This clone has at least ten counts. The chain joins TRBV6-4 to TRBJ2-3; 11 positions agree with TRBD2. The V gene end was trimmed by 3 bases and the J gene end by 2 bases; junction bases not matched to a gene: 1. CDR1 is MRHNA, CDR2 SNTAGT, per germline. The CDR3 covers 15 residues. The CDR3, as DNA: TGTGCCAGCAGTGAGACTAGCGGGGCCACAGATACGCAGTATTTT. Protein sequence: CASSETSGATDTQYF.

The chain couples TRBV7-8 to TRBJ2-7, with 9 bases that match TRBD1. The CDR3 spans 16 residues. V trimming: 5 bases; J trimming: 4 bases; junction bases outside the gene matches: 12. Germline V gene data show CDR1 as SGHVS and CDR2 as FQNEAQ. CDR3 in amino acids: CASSPSGTGHRYEQYF. The CDR3, as DNA: TGTGCCAGCAGCCCGTCCGGGACAGGGCATCGATACGAGCAGTACTTC.

In this sample, this clone turned up once. The V call is TRBV19, the J call TRBJ1-6; no clear D. The length of the CDR3 is 15 residues. Germline V gene sequence: CDR1 LNHDA, CDR2 SQIVND (reference sequence). V was pared by 0 bases and J by 7 bases, with 10 bases between. CDR3 in amino acids: CASSIDAGRNSPLHF. CDR3 nucleotides: TGTGCCAGTAGTATAGACGCAGGCCGAAATTCACCCCTCCACTTT. Drawing the rest from reference TRBV19 and TRBJ1-6, the complete variable domain is DGGITQSPKYLFRKEGQNVTLSCEQNLNHDAMYWYRQDPGQGLRLIYYSQIVNDFQKGDIAEGYSVSREKKESFPLTVTSAQKNPTAFYLCASSIDAGRNSPLHFGNGTRLTVT.

As regards this clone: Other nucleotide sequences in the sample specify the same CDR3. The genes are TRBV19 and TRBJ1-2; unclear D gene. Germline CDR1 and CDR2: LNHDA and SQIVND (reference sequence). The germline V and J ends were trimmed by 0 bases and 2 bases, with 7 bases remaining between them. The CDR3 sequence is 14 residues long. As DNA, the CDR3 is TGTGCCAGTAGTATAGAAACGGGGAACTATGGCTACACCTTC. Protein product: CASSIETGNYGYTF.

The chain is built from TRBV4-1 and TRBJ1-6, with no clear D. The CDR3 is 16 residues long. Trimming pared 0 bases from V and 0 bases from J, leaving 6 bases between. Germline lookup yields CDR1 MGHRA and CDR2 YSYEKL. CDR3 in amino acids: CASSQEANSYNSPLHF. DNA of the CDR3: TGCGCCAGCAGCCAAGAAGCGAACTCCTATAATTCACCCCTCCACTTT.

The rearrangement links TRBV7-3 to TRBJ1-2, with D maybe TRBD1 (5 bases). Germline-derived CDR1 and CDR2 are SGHTA and FQGTGA. The ends were cut back, 5 bases at V and 6 bases at J, with 13 bases in the middle. The CDR3 has 13 amino acids. Here the CDR3 reads CASSPKGIDGYTF. The CDR3 bases are TGTGCCAGCAGCCCTAAGGGGATTGATGGCTACACCTTC. The full variable domain, completed using reference TRBV7-3 and TRBJ1-2, is GAGVSQTPSNKVTEKGKYVELRCDPISGHTALYWYRQSLGQGPEFLIYFQGTGAADDSGLPNDRFFAVRPEGSVSTLKIQRTERGDSAVYLCASSPKGIDGYTFGSGTRLTVV.

V and J are TRBV25-1 and TRBJ1-6, with D maybe TRBD1 (6 bases). The germline V and J ends were trimmed by 1 base and 1 base, with 11 bases remaining between them. CDR1 MGHDK and CDR2 SYGVNS come from the germline V gene. The CDR3 spans 17 residues. The CDR3 here is CASSEWAGDSYNSPLHF. The DNA for the CDR3 is TGTGCCAGCAGTGAATGGGCAGGGGATTCCTATAATTCACCCCTCCACTTT.

Only a few counts were recorded for this clone. The chain is built from TRBV3-1 (or the pseudogene TRBV3-2) and TRBJ1-5, with unresolved D. CDR1 is LGHDT and CDR2 is YNNKEL in the germline V gene (reference sequence). The V end lost 1 base, the J end lost 0 bases, and 10 bases lay between the germline ends. This CDR3 comprises 16 residues. The CDR3 sequence: CASSQGAVTSNQPQHF. In nucleotides, the CDR3 is TGTGCCAGCAGCCAAGGGGCCGTGACTAGCAATCAGCCCCAGCATTTT.

J is TRBJ1-6 and V is TRBV28; 9 bases map to TRBD1. Germline loops: CDR1 MDHEN, CDR2 SYDVKM. This CDR3 has 16 amino acids. Trimming at V came to 2 bases and at J to 13 bases, leaving 12 bases not matched to a gene. CDR3 region: CASSLPLRQGGRPLHF. CDR3 nucleotides: TGTGCCAGCAGTTTACCCTTAAGACAGGGGGGAAGGCCCCTCCACTTT.